The 25 T cell receptor beta chains given below trace back to one sample, sequenced in a study of cytomegalovirus exposure and HLA in healthy donors. The PCR made use of 60 Vbeta and 13 Jbeta primers. Libraries were prepared by immunoSEQ multiplex PCR; TCRdb keeps only in-frame clonotypes and omits some of them. In the table there are over 130,000 clones, around 57% of which are singletons. Sequenced sample: PBMCs. The receptor source for this set is a male donor in good health and CMV-seronegative.

CDR3 sequence (DNA): TGTGCCAGCAGCTCTTCCGCAGACAGGTTCGAAGCTTTCTTT. Translating it yields CASSSSADRFEAFF. The chain is built from TRBV7-3 and TRBJ1-1; D perhaps matches TRBD1 (6 bases). This CDR3 comprises 14 residues. CDR1 and CDR2 (germline): SGHTA, FQGTGA. V dropped 4 bases and J dropped 8 bases, with 17 bases sitting between them.

This clone was seen a few times. The J gene is TRBJ2-1, the V gene TRBV11-2; TRBD2 matches at 8 bases. J was trimmed by 4 bases and V by 3 bases; bases with no gene match: 5. The CDR3 contains 15 residues. CDR1 and CDR2 (germline): SGHAT, FQNNGV. CDR3 nucleotides: TGTGCCAGCAGCTTTTCAGCGGGGGCATACAATGAGCAGTTCTTC. Amino acids: CASSFSAGAYNEQFF.

The chain combines TRBV7-3 with TRBJ2-2; TRBD1 aligns across 8 bases. V shed 5 bases, J shed 1 base, and the junction held 6 bases outside the gene matches. The CDR3 has 16 residues. In germline, CDR1 is SGHTA, CDR2 FQGTGA. Written as DNA, the CDR3 is TGTGCCAGCAGCGCGACAGGGGCTCGGAACACCGGGGAGCTGTTTTTT. Residues: CASSATGARNTGELFF.

This clone was detected only a few times. The chain uses TRBV5-4 and TRBJ1-1; 9 bases fit TRBD1. CDR1 and CDR2 from the germline V gene are SGHNT and YYREEE (reference sequence). The CDR3 has 14 amino acids. V trimming: 4 bases; J trimming: 4 bases; junction bases outside the gene matches: 5. The CDR3 bases are TGTGCCAGCAGCGCGACGGGACAGGGCACTGAAGCTTTCTTT. Protein product: CASSATGQGTEAFF.

The chain has TRBV7-3 and TRBJ1-2; 7 bases are shared with TRBD1. Trimming removed 8 bases from V and 5 bases from J; junction bases left unmatched: 20. CDR1 is SGHTA and CDR2 is FQGTGA in the germline V gene. This CDR3 is built from 17 residues. The CDR3 loop reads CASPSRWLEGAGYGYTF. CDR3 sequence (DNA): TGTGCCAGCCCTTCCCGATGGTTGGAGGGGGCCGGGTATGGCTACACCTTC.

The J gene is TRBJ1-6, the V gene TRBV5-1; 7 positions agree with TRBD1. Germline loops: CDR1 SGHRS, CDR2 YFSETQ. V dropped 1 base and J dropped 6; count of bases not matched to a gene: 10. This CDR3 is 17 amino acids long. The CDR3 loop reads CASSLLTSGQINSPLHF. In DNA form, the CDR3 reads TGCGCCAGCAGCTTGTTGACGTCGGGACAGATTAATTCACCCCTCCACTTT.

This chain links TRBV2 with TRBJ2-3; 7 bases fit TRBD2. This CDR3 has 13 residues. The V gene end was trimmed by 7 bases and the J gene end by 4 bases; junction bases not matched to a gene: 5. In germline, CDR1 is SNHLY, CDR2 FYNNEI. Written as DNA, the CDR3 is TGTGCCAGCACTTCCGGGGGGTCAGATACGCAGTATTTT. It is translated as CASTSGGSDTQYF.

The V gene is TRBV27, the J gene TRBJ1-4; TRBD1 might be the D (5 bases). CDR3 length: 15 amino acids. Trimming stripped 6 bases from V and 2 bases from J, with 13 bases between. Germline assignment: CDR1 MNHEY and CDR2 SMNVEV (reference sequence). The CDR3 reads CASSRRGSTNEKLFF. DNA for the CDR3: TGTGCCAGCAGCCGGCGGGGGTCGACTAATGAAAAACTGTTTTTT.

The V call is TRBV6-5, the J call TRBJ2-4; a possible D gene is TRBD2 (6 bases). The CDR3 totals 16 residues. The V gene's germline CDR1 is MNHEY and CDR2 SVGAGI. Deletions cut 2 bases from V and 7 bases from J, with 18 bases between. Here the CDR3 DNA reads TGTGCCAGCAGTTACAAAGGAGGCGGGAAGGTGAACATTCAGTACTTC. Protein: CASSYKGGGKVNIQYF.

The gene calls are TRBV7-9 and TRBJ1-4, with D unclear. CDR1 SEHNR and CDR2 FQNEAQ come from the germline V gene (reference sequence). V dropped 6 bases and J dropped 1 base, with 6 bases sitting between them. The CDR3 loop spans 13 amino acids. CDR3 in amino acids: CASSSRTNEKLFF. CDR3 in DNA: TGTGCCAGCAGTTCTAGAACTAATGAAAAACTGTTTTTT.

V usage is TRBV27 and J usage is TRBJ1-5; D gene uncertain. Germline V gene sequence: CDR1 MNHEY, CDR2 SMNVEV (reference sequence). Trimming removed 1 base from V and 7 bases from J, with 11 bases in between. The CDR3 has 14 amino acids. CDR3 DNA sequence: TGTGCCAGCAGTTTATACGGGGTTGGGCAGCCCCAGCATTTT. This encodes CASSLYGVGQPQHF.

This chain links TRBV5-1 with TRBJ2-7, with 7 positions matching TRBD2. The V and J ends lost 1 base and 2 bases, in that order; junction bases with no gene match: 15. CDR1 and CDR2 from the germline V gene are SGHRS and YFSETQ. The CDR3 length is 18 residues. The CDR3 here is CASSLSMGGTDIPYEQYF. In nucleotides, the CDR3 is TGCGCCAGCAGCTTGTCTATGGGGGGGACGGACATTCCCTACGAGCAGTACTTC. Full variable domain (outside the CDR3, taken from reference TRBV5-1 and TRBJ2-7): KAGVTQTPRYLIKTRGQQVTLSCSPISGHRSVSWYQQTPGQGLQFLFEYFSETQRNKGNFPGRFSGRQFSNSRSEMNVSTLELGDSALYLCASSLSMGGTDIPYEQYFGPGTRLTVT.

The chain has TRBV6-5 and TRBJ1-2; D ambiguous. CDR3 length equals 15 residues. Trimming left V 7 bases short and J 4 bases short, with 19 bases between. CDR1 is MNHEY and CDR2 is SVGAGI in the germline V gene. The CDR3 sequence: CASKLFQDPPYGYTF. CDR3 sequence (DNA): TGTGCCAGCAAATTATTTCAGGATCCTCCCTATGGCTACACCTTC.

The J gene is TRBJ2-7, the V gene TRBV6-5, with TRBD2 matching 12 bases. The CDR3 extends over 16 amino acids. V shed 0 bases, J shed 6 bases, and the junction held 6 bases outside the gene matches. Germline assignment: CDR1 MNHEY and CDR2 SVGAGI. The CDR3 sequence is CASSYSSSGGAIEQYF. CDR3 coding DNA: TGTGCCAGCAGTTACTCCTCTAGCGGGGGGGCGATCGAGCAGTACTTC.

This rearrangement joins TRBV15 to TRBJ1-5, with a possible D match to TRBD1 (6 bases). This CDR3 contains 18 residues. Trimming cost V 0 bases and J 3 bases, with 18 bases left between them. Germline-derived CDR1 and CDR2 are LNHNV and YYDKDF (reference sequence). CDR3 residues: CATSRDWGTGKNNQPQHF. In DNA form, the CDR3 reads TGTGCCACCAGCAGAGATTGGGGAACAGGGAAGAACAATCAGCCCCAGCATTTT.

This clone was seen more than once but under ten times. CDR3 in DNA: TGTGCCAGTAGTCCCCCAGGCAGGGGCAATCAGCCCCAGCATTTT. This codes for CASSPPGRGNQPQHF. The chain carries TRBV19 and TRBJ1-5; D perhaps matches TRBD1 (5 bases). Trimming took off 5 bases at V and 2 bases at J, with 13 bases between the two ends. The germline CDR1 and CDR2 sequences are LNHDA and SQIVND (reference sequence). This CDR3 is built from 15 residues.

This clone was counted only a few times. V usage is TRBV4-3 and J usage is TRBJ2-7; TRBD1 matches at 10 bases. V lost 1 base, J lost 4 bases, and 7 bases stayed unmatched. Germline V gene lookup returns CDR1 LGHNA and CDR2 YSLEER. The length of the CDR3 is 16 residues. CDR3 amino acids: CASSQAPGQGTYEQYF. CDR3 DNA sequence: TGCGCCAGCAGCCAAGCGCCGGGACAGGGGACGTACGAGCAGTACTTC.

This clone was observed once. V and J are TRBV19 and TRBJ1-2; 9 nucleotides agree with TRBD1. J was trimmed by 5 bases and V by 10 bases; bases with no gene match: 11. The CDR3 loop spans 14 amino acids. CDR1 is LNHDA and CDR2 is SQIVND in the germline V gene (reference sequence). The CDR3, as DNA: TGTGCCACTGGATACCGGGACAGGGTATATGGCTACACCTTC. Protein product: CATGYRDRVYGYTF.

This clone appeared a few times. V gene TRBV10-3 combines with J gene TRBJ1-1, with 7 bases identical to TRBD1. CDR1 and CDR2 (germline): ENHRY, SYGVKD. The CDR3 length is 14 residues. Germline trimming cut 5 bases from V and 6 bases from J; bases unmatched to any gene: 9. Written as DNA, the CDR3 is TGTGCCATCAGTAGTCGACAGGGTGTGGCTGAAGCTTTCTTT. Protein product: CAISSRQGVAEAFF.

The CDR3 sequence: CASSIGTGGFQPQHF. CDR3 sequence (DNA): TGTGCCAGTAGTATCGGGACAGGGGGTTTTCAGCCCCAGCATTTT. The chain links TRBV19 to TRBJ1-5; 11 bases agree with TRBD1. The CDR3 runs 15 residues. The germline gives CDR1 LNHDA, CDR2 SQIVND (reference sequence). J was trimmed by 6 bases and V by 3 bases; bases with no gene match: 4.

This clone was seen only a few times. J is TRBJ2-3 and V is TRBV6-4, with TRBD2 matching over 8 bases. With 7 bases clipped from V and 2 bases from J, the junction kept 8 bases outside the gene matches. This CDR3 is 15 amino acids long. From germline, CDR1 is MRHNA and CDR2 SNTAGT. The CDR3 sequence is CASKRGSGDTDTQYF. The CDR3 nucleotides read TGTGCCAGCAAGAGGGGTAGCGGGGACACAGATACGCAGTATTTT.

V usage is TRBV18 and J usage is TRBJ1-1; D is undetermined. This CDR3 is 14 amino acids long. The germline V and J ends were trimmed by 1 base and 4 bases, with 10 bases remaining between them. Per germline, CDR1 KGHSH and CDR2 LQKENI. CDR3 region: CASSPRLEPTEAFF. Written as DNA, the CDR3 is TGTGCCAGCTCACCACGGTTGGAGCCCACTGAAGCTTTCTTT.

The CDR3: CASSRPQVPYEQYF. The CDR3 DNA reads TGTGCCAGCTCACGTCCACAGGTACCCTACGAGCAGTACTTC. The rearrangement joins TRBV18 to TRBJ2-7, with a weak D call TRBD1 (5 bases). Trimming stripped 4 bases from V and 2 bases from J, with 12 bases between. In germline, CDR1 is KGHSH, CDR2 LQKENI. This CDR3 has 14 amino acids.

The V and J genes are TRBV19 and TRBJ2-1; 8 nucleotides agree with TRBD2. Looked up from germline, CDR1 is LNHDA and CDR2 is SQIVND (reference sequence). CDR3 length: 15 amino acids. V was pared by 3 bases and J by 8 bases, with 9 bases of the junction left unmatched. The CDR3 loop is CASSIPGGPTHEQFF. The CDR3 DNA reads as TGTGCCAGTAGTATTCCGGGGGGGCCTACCCATGAGCAGTTCTTC.

This clone has only a few counts. The chain couples TRBV6-1 to TRBJ2-1, with 10 bases lining up with TRBD1. The CDR3 extends over 14 amino acids. V lost 4 bases to trimming and J lost 7 bases; unmatched junction nucleotides: 4. CDR1 MNHNS and CDR2 SASEGT come from the germline V gene. The CDR3 sequence is CASSARTGGNEQFF. The CDR3 region has the DNA TGTGCCAGCAGTGCCCGGACAGGGGGGAATGAGCAGTTCTTC.